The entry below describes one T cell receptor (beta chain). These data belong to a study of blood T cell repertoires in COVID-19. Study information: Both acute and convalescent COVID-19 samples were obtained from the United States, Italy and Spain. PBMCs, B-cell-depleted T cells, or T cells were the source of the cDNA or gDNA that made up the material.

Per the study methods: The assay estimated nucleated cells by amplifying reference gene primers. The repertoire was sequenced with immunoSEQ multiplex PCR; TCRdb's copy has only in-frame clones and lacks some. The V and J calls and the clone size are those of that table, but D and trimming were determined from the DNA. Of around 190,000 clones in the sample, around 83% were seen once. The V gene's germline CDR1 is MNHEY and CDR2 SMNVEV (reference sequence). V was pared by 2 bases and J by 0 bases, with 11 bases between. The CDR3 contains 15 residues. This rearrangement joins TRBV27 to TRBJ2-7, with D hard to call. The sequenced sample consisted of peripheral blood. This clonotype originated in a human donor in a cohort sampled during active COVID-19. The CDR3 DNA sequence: TGTGCCAGCAGTTTAAGGCAGGCCACCTCCTACGAGCAGTACTTC. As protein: CASSLRQATSYEQYF.